A single sample gave rise to the 26 T cell receptor beta chains below, sequenced in a study of T-cell memory formation after mild COVID-19. From the 5' RACE reads, TCRdb called clonotypes with MiXCR, one entry per CDR3 protein. The table includes around 250,000 distinct CDR3 sequences, around 17% detected once. Sequencing was carried out using PBMCs or a T cell subset sorted from them (not recorded which). The receptors derive from a man aged 18 to 35 who had mild COVID-19 (a few samples of this study predate the infection). Cell type and time point are not known.

This clonotype was observed many times. The chain uses TRBV6-6 and TRBJ2-5, with D possibly being TRBD1 or TRBD2 (5 bases each). V lost 4 bases and J 2 bases, leaving 14 bases between the germline ends. This CDR3 is 15 amino acids long. Looked up from germline, CDR1 is MNHNY and CDR2 is SVGAGI (reference sequence). In DNA, the CDR3 is TGTGCCAGCAGTTCACACAGGCTAGCTCAAGAGACCCAGTACTTC. Amino acids: CASSSHRLAQETQYF.

This clonotype has a single count. V is TRBV24-1 and J is TRBJ1-2; 11 bases line up with TRBD1. Germline trimming cut 3 bases from V and 7 bases from J; bases unmatched to any gene: 6. Per the germline V gene, CDR1 is KGHDR and CDR2 is SFDVKD. The CDR3 consists of 15 residues. The CDR3 sequence: CATSDTGQGALGYTF. The CDR3 bases are TGTGCCACCAGTGATACCGGACAGGGGGCGCTTGGCTACACCTTC.

This clonotype was counted a few times. The DNA for the CDR3 is TGTGCCAGCAGCGTCATTTCGGGATTCTATGGCTACACCTTC. This encodes CASSVISGFYGYTF. This chain links TRBV9 with TRBJ1-2; D is ambiguous. Trimming shortened V by 2 bases and J by 4 bases, and 12 bases separated the two germline ends. Per germline, CDR1 SGDLS and CDR2 YYNGEE. This CDR3 is built from 14 residues.

This clonotype occurred many times. V usage is TRBV5-1 and J usage is TRBJ1-2; possible D gene TRBD1, 6 bases. The CDR3 is 15 amino acids. Germline-derived CDR1 and CDR2 are SGHRS and YFSETQ. V was pared by 3 bases and J by 7 bases, with 19 bases between. The CDR3, as DNA: TGCGCCAGCAGCTCGGGGGCCGCCGGTTTTGGTGGCTACACCTTC. It encodes CASSSGAAGFGGYTF.

There are a few counts of this clonotype. The chain uses TRBV29-1 and TRBJ1-2; D gene ambiguous. The CDR3 covers 14 residues. The germline CDR1 and CDR2 sequences are SQVTM and ANQGSEA. V was shortened by 0 bases and J by 7 bases, with 15 bases between the two germline ends. In DNA form, the CDR3 reads TGCAGCGTTGAAGATCATGGGTTCCCTACTGGCTACACCTTC. This translates into CSVEDHGFPTGYTF.

The table lists this clonotype with a few counts. The CDR3 sequence: CASSQGAGIQYF. Here the CDR3 DNA reads TGCGCCAGCAGCCAAGGCGCGGGCATTCAGTACTTC. This chain connects TRBV4-3 to TRBJ2-4, with a weak D call TRBD2 (5 bases). This CDR3 spans 12 amino acids. Germline CDR1 and CDR2: LGHNA and YSLEER. Trimming left V 1 base short and J 9 bases short, with 7 bases between.

This clonotype showed up just a few times. The chain has TRBV7-2 and TRBJ1-6, with 7 bases lining up with TRBD1. The length of the CDR3 is 15 residues. Germline V gives CDR1 SGHTA, CDR2 FQGNSA. V dropped 3 bases and J dropped 7; count of bases not matched to a gene: 6. The CDR3 coding sequence is TGTGCCAGCAGCTTGGGAGGGACAGAAAATTCACCCCTCCACTTT. Translation: CASSLGGTENSPLHF.

This sequence joins TRBV6-5 and TRBJ1-5; TRBD1 might be the D (5 bases). Germline CDR1 is MNHEY and CDR2 is SVGAGI. V was cut by 0 bases and J by 6 bases, with 9 bases left in between. This CDR3 comprises 14 residues. The CDR3 DNA sequence: TGTGCCAGCAGTTACTCGGGGGTAGGTCAGCCCCAGCATTTT. It encodes CASSYSGVGQPQHF.

This rearrangement joins TRBV4-1 to TRBJ2-6; TRBD1 might be the D (6 bases). CDR3 size: 17 residues. The V end lost 2 bases, the J end lost 0 bases, and 11 bases lay between the germline ends. The V gene's germline CDR1 is MGHRA and CDR2 YSYEKL. This CDR3 is CASSQFYRVSGANVLTF. CDR3 nucleotides: TGCGCCAGCAGCCAATTCTACAGGGTCTCTGGGGCCAACGTCCTGACTTTC.

This chain links TRBV11-2 with TRBJ2-3, with D maybe TRBD1 (6 bases). The V end was cut by 3 bases, the J end by 8 bases, with 15 bases between. Per the germline V gene, CDR1 is SGHAT and CDR2 is FQNNGV. This CDR3 has 14 amino acids. The CDR3 is CASSLMGAEGTQYF. DNA of the CDR3: TGTGCCAGCAGCTTGATGGGGGCCGAAGGTACGCAGTATTTT.

J is TRBJ1-5 and V is TRBV6-5; D may be TRBD1 (5 bases). V was shortened by 2 bases and J by 2 bases, with 10 bases between the two germline ends. Germline values: CDR1 MNHEY, CDR2 SVGAGI. This CDR3 contains 15 residues. The CDR3 protein is CASSYGQGGNQPQHF. The CDR3 nucleotides read TGTGCCAGCAGTTACGGGCAGGGCGGCAATCAGCCCCAGCATTTT.

This clonotype occurred a few times. The rearrangement links TRBV4-1 to TRBJ2-7, with D uncertain. Trimming removed 0 bases at V and 2 bases at J, with 5 bases between. This CDR3 is built from 13 residues. Germline loops: CDR1 MGHRA, CDR2 YSYEKL. CDR3 loop: CASSQERAYEQYV. For the CDR3, the DNA is TGCGCCAGCAGCCAAGAACGGGCCTACGAGCAGTACGTC.

V is TRBV14 and J is TRBJ2-7, with TRBD1 identical over 7 bases. The ends lost 3 bases at V and 4 bases at J; junction bases unmatched: 9. The germline gives CDR1 SGHDN, CDR2 FVKESK. The CDR3 length is 15 residues. In DNA form, the CDR3 reads TGTGCCAGCAGCCAGATACAGGGGTGGCTTTACGAGCAGTACTTC. Encoded protein: CASSQIQGWLYEQYF.

There are many counts of this clonotype. The J gene is TRBJ2-7, the V gene TRBV29-1; possibly TRBD1 or TRBD2 for D (6 bases each). Germline V gives CDR1 SQVTM, CDR2 ANQGSEA. V was trimmed by 4 bases and J by 5 bases, leaving 12 bases between them. The CDR3 contains 12 residues. CDR3 amino acids: CSVVRGGHEQYF. CDR3 sequence (DNA): TGCAGCGTTGTCAGGGGAGGCCACGAGCAGTACTTC.

V usage is TRBV3-1 and J usage is TRBJ2-3; D not resolved. The CDR3 is made up of 15 amino acids. Looked up from germline, CDR1 is LGHDT and CDR2 is YNNKEL (reference sequence). V was clipped by 1 base and J by 0 bases, with 8 bases between them. The CDR3 sequence is CASSQGWLSTDTQYF. The CDR3 region has the DNA TGTGCCAGCAGCCAAGGCTGGCTAAGCACAGATACGCAGTATTTT.

In this sample, this clonotype turned up a few times. The chain uses TRBV7-9 and TRBJ2-7; TRBD1 might be the D (6 bases). Germline V CDR1 and CDR2: SEHNR, FQNEAQ (reference sequence). Trimming stripped 4 bases from V and 3 bases from J, with 19 bases between. CDR3 length: 16 residues. CDR3 residues: CASSSKQGRSIYEQYF. CDR3 nucleotide sequence: TGTGCCAGCAGCTCTAAACAGGGTAGAAGTATCTACGAGCAGTACTTC.

In this sample, this clonotype turned up a few times. The rearrangement joins TRBV7-2 to TRBJ2-7; 10 positions agree with TRBD1. Germline-derived CDR1 and CDR2 are SGHTA and FQGNSA. CDR3 length: 15 amino acids. V lost 6 bases and J lost 6; bases outside the gene matches: 11. CDR3 in amino acids: CASRARQGAQVEQYF. CDR3 sequence (DNA): TGTGCCAGCAGAGCTCGACAGGGGGCGCAGGTCGAGCAGTACTTC. The full variable domain, rest sourced from reference TRBV7-2 and TRBJ2-7, is GAGVSQSPSNKVTEKGKDVELRCDPISGHTALYWYRQSLGQGLEFLIYFQGNSAPDKSGLPSDRFSAERTGGSVSTLTIQRTQQEDSAVYLCASRARQGAQVEQYFGPGTRLTVT.

The CDR3 DNA is TGCGCCAGCAGCCAAAGTAGTGGGGAGACCCAGTACTTC. This encodes CASSQSSGETQYF. V usage is TRBV4-3 and J usage is TRBJ2-5; D is uncertain. Trimming shortened V by 2 bases and J by 5 bases, and 9 bases separated the two germline ends. CDR1 is LGHNA and CDR2 is YSLEER in the germline V gene. The CDR3 loop spans 13 amino acids.

The table lists this clonotype with a few counts. The V gene is TRBV18, the J gene TRBJ1-5; perhaps TRBD1 as D (5 bases). Germline V gene sequence: CDR1 KGHSH, CDR2 LQKENI. CDR3 length: 13 residues. With 2 bases removed from V and 7 bases from J, the gap between germline ends came to 9 bases. CDR3 sequence reads: CASSPGEGQPQHF. For the CDR3, the DNA is TGTGCCAGCTCACCAGGGGAGGGGCAGCCCCAGCATTTT.

In this sample, this clonotype turned up a few times. V usage is TRBV4-1 and J usage is TRBJ2-7, with TRBD2 identical over 10 bases. Germline V CDR1 and CDR2: MGHRA, YSYEKL. With 0 bases clipped from V and 3 bases from J, the junction kept 20 bases outside the gene matches. The length of the CDR3 is 21 residues. The CDR3 DNA sequence: TGCGCCAGCAGCCAAGATATGAGGCGCGGACTAGCGGACCTGCTGGGCTACGAGCAGTACTTC. It encodes CASSQDMRRGLADLLGYEQYF.

This clonotype was counted a few times. The gene calls are TRBV11-2 and TRBJ1-1; D is perhaps TRBD1 (6 bases). The ends were cut back, 5 bases at V and 5 bases at J, with 15 bases in the middle. Germline lookup yields CDR1 SGHAT and CDR2 FQNNGV. The CDR3 covers 14 residues. The CDR3: CASSAHRVRTEAFF. The CDR3 DNA follows: TGTGCCAGCAGCGCCCACAGGGTGAGGACTGAAGCTTTCTTT.

This clonotype came up a few times. The CDR3 loop reads CSSKADTVNTEAFF. For the CDR3, the DNA is TGCAGCTCAAAGGCCGATACAGTGAACACTGAAGCTTTCTTT. The chain joins TRBV29-1 to TRBJ1-1; D unresolved. Germline V CDR1 and CDR2: SQVTM, ANQGSEA. CDR3 length equals 14 residues. With 8 bases removed from V and 0 bases from J, the gap between germline ends came to 16 bases.

In its sample, this clonotype was seen many times. The chain carries TRBV5-1 and TRBJ2-1; D is possibly TRBD2 (5 bases). Germline-derived CDR1 and CDR2 are SGHRS and YFSETQ. Trimming left V 2 bases short and J 5 bases short, with 29 bases between. CDR3 length: 20 amino acids. The DNA of the CDR3 is TGCGCCAGCAGCTTCGGTTTAGCCCCGGGATCCACATATTTAAACAATGAGCAGTTCTTC. This encodes CASSFGLAPGSTYLNNEQFF.

This rearrangement joins TRBV6-5 to TRBJ1-6, with TRBD1 as a possible D gene (5 bases). The CDR3 consists of 15 residues. V was trimmed by 2 bases and J by 9 bases, leaving 14 bases between them. Germline values: CDR1 MNHEY, CDR2 SVGAGI. In nucleotides, the CDR3 is TGTGCCAGCAGTTACGTTGGGGGAAGAGGTTCACCCCTCCACTTT. It yields the protein CASSYVGGRGSPLHF.

V is TRBV6-2 or TRBV6-3 and J is TRBJ2-4; D call uncertain. The CDR3 covers 13 residues. Deletions cut 7 bases from V and 1 base from J, with 8 bases between. CDR1 and CDR2 (germline): MNHEY, SVGEGT. Written as DNA, the CDR3 is TGTGCCAGCACCCTAAAGGCCAAAAACATTCAGTACTTC. It specifies CASTLKAKNIQYF.

Remarks on this clonotype: Being one base from a much bigger clone, this may be a read error. The chain combines TRBV7-9 with TRBJ2-3; 9 bases are shared with TRBD2. Per the germline V gene, CDR1 is SEHNR and CDR2 is FQNEAQ (reference sequence). There are 17 residues in the CDR3. J lost 2 bases, V lost 5 bases, and 11 bases had no gene match. The CDR3 loop is CASSVPRASGDTDTQYF. The CDR3 DNA follows: TGTGCCAGCAGCGTACCCCGGGCTAGCGGGGACACAGATACGCAGTATTTT.